A single sample gave rise to the 4 T cell receptor beta chains below, sequenced in a study of CD8+ T cells in alopecia areata. Reverse transcription of extracted RNA yielded cDNA, which provided the sequencing template. The assay was immunoSEQ multiplex PCR, and TCRdb's table has in-frame clones only and misses some. The profile covers more than 150,000 clones, with 45% to 65% appearing a single time and approximately 3.4% taken by the ten largest. The treatment denotes: oral pan-JAK inhibitor, 5-10 mg twice daily. This sample comprised CD4+ T cells sorted from blood, obtained at week 4, from a patient treated with tofacitinib. These receptor sequences come from a human donor with alopecia areata.

This clone was observed once. The V gene is TRBV6-5, the J gene TRBJ1-1, with D perhaps TRBD1 (6 bases). This CDR3 is built from 13 residues. Per germline, CDR1 MNHEY and CDR2 SVGAGI. V lost 7 bases to trimming and J lost 12 bases, with 21 bases between them. The CDR3 DNA is TGTGCCAGCATTCCTCCGGCGGGGCAGGGGCCTTTCTTT. Translation: CASIPPAGQGPFF.

This clone was seen more than once but under ten times. The chain has TRBV5-1 and TRBJ2-5, with 7 bases identical to TRBD2. V lost 0 bases, J lost 0 bases, and 5 bases stayed unmatched. The CDR3 covers 16 residues. Germline values: CDR1 SGHRS, CDR2 YFSETQ. The CDR3 loop reads CASSLGLADYQETQYF. CDR3 DNA: TGCGCCAGCAGCTTGGGGCTAGCGGACTACCAAGAGACCCAGTACTTC.

This clone was seen a handful of times. The chain couples TRBV6-5 to TRBJ1-2; the match to TRBD1 covers 8 bases. In germline, CDR1 is MNHEY, CDR2 SVGAGI. V lost 6 bases, J lost 4 bases, and 7 bases stayed unmatched. The CDR3 is 14 amino acids. CDR3 nucleotide sequence: TGTGCCAGCAGCCAGGGGGCGGGAGGCTATGGCTACACCTTC. Amino acids: CASSQGAGGYGYTF.

The chain joins TRBV6-1 to TRBJ2-3; weak D call: TRBD2 (6 bases). V lost 3 bases and J 4 bases, leaving 11 bases between the germline ends. The germline gives CDR1 MNHNS, CDR2 SASEGT. The CDR3 consists of 14 residues. In nucleotides, the CDR3 is TGTGCCAGCAGTGACGGGGGTAGGTCAGATACGCAGTATTTT. It codes for CASSDGGRSDTQYF.